This T cell receptor (beta chain) was sequenced for a study of T cell responses to AZD1222 COVID-19 vaccine. Findings of the study overall: Donor demographics were predominantly white British with a female majority; clonal diversity may be underestimated.

Trimming cost V 8 bases and J 2 bases; bases outside gene matches: 11. The CDR3 spans 16 residues. Germline-derived CDR1 and CDR2 are LNHDA and SQIVND (reference sequence). Some clones are missing from TCRdb's copy, which holds only in-frame ones; the method was immunoSEQ multiplex PCR. The sample lists under 150,000 clones; roughly 90% were seen once. Remarks on this clone: As yet, its antigen is unknown.

V and J are TRBV19 and TRBJ1-5; TRBD1 aligns across 8 bases. The source was peripheral blood, collected on day 0 of AZD1222 vaccination. This receptor was obtained from an adult in good health. The CDR3 loop is CASSQAPGQGNQPQHF. CDR3 DNA: TGTGCCAGTTCTCAAGCCCCGGGACAGGGCAATCAGCCCCAGCATTTT.